These T cell receptor beta chains were read from a single sample in a study of shared clonotypes between healthy human individuals. The assay was immunoSEQ multiplex PCR, and TCRdb's table has in-frame clones only and misses some. The sample consists of about 2 million clones, approximately 94% of them appearing once. What was sequenced was naive CD8+ T cells sorted from blood. The source of these receptors is a man aged 18 to 29 in good health. Both conserved end residues are part of each CDR3. Each record gives: V gene, J gene, CDR3 protein.

>TRBV4-1|TRBJ2-7
CASSQDLGGRLYEQYF
>TRBV6-1|TRBJ2-7
CASSERGTGSYEQYF
>TRBV5-1|TRBJ2-7
CASSLQGSYEQYF
>TRBV13|TRBJ2-1
CASSLSPGWSGRKFAYEQFF
>TRBV5-6|TRBJ2-7
CASSLVGGGNYEQYF
>TRBV7-9|TRBJ2-3
CASSPWSVPYTDTQYF
>TRBV9|TRBJ2-1
CASSPTGFGSYNEQFF
>TRBV7-9|TRBJ2-5
CASSQWGGMTAQETQYF
>TRBV5-8|TRBJ2-3
CASSSGQGVDTQYF
>TRBV11-2|TRBJ2-7
CASSFWGFEYEQYF